This T cell receptor (beta chain) was captured by sequencing in a study of post-analysis software for immune sequencing data. Findings and limits, study-wide: Among multiple sclerosis patients, normalized Chao1 diversity was significantly below that of controls. TRBV segments more frequent in patients than in controls numbered five and included TRBV5-6, TRBV5-1 and TRBV20-1.

The CDR3 has 14 residues. Trimming left V 5 bases short and J 2 bases short, with 13 bases between. Unique molecular identifiers had been added to the TCR beta cDNA libraries. TCRdb re-derived calls from the PCR reads in MiXCR, one entry per CDR3 protein. This table holds 800,000 to 950,000 distinct CDR3 sequences, about 50% found once. This clonotype was seen more than once but under ten times. Its target is not known. The TCR comes from a girl aged 10-17 years with multiple sclerosis. Sequencing used blood. The V and J genes are TRBV12-3 or TRBV12-4 and TRBJ2-7; TRBD1 is a possible D gene (5 bases). The CDR3 coding sequence is TGTGCCAGCAGTCCCTCGGACAATACCTACGAGCAGTACTTC. Translating it yields CASSPSDNTYEQYF.